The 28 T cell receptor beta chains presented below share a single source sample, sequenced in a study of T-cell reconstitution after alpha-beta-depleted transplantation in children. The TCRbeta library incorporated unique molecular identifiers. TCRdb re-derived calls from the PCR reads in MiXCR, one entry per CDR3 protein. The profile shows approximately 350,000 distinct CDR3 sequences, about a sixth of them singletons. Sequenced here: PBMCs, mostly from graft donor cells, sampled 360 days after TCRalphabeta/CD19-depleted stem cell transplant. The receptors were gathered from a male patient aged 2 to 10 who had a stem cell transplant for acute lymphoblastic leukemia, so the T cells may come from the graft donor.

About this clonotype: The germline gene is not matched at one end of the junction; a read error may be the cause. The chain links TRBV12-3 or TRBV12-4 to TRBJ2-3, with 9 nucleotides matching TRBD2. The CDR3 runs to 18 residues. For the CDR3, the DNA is TGTGCCATCAGTTTAGCGCTGGTTGCGGGAGGGCCACGGGATACGCAGTATTTT. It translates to CAISLALVAGGPRDTQYF.

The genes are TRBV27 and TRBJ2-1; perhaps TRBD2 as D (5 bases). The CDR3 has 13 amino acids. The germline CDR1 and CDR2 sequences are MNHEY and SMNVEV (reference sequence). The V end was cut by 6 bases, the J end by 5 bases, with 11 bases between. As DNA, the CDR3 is TGTGCCAGCAGACTCTTGGAGGACAATGAGCAGTTCTTC. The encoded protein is CASRLLEDNEQFF.

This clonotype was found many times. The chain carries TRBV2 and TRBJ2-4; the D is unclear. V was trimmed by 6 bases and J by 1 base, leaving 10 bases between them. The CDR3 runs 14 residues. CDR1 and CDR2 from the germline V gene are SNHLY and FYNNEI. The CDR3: CASSERTAKNIQYF. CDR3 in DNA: TGTGCCAGCAGCGAACGGACGGCCAAAAACATTCAGTACTTC.

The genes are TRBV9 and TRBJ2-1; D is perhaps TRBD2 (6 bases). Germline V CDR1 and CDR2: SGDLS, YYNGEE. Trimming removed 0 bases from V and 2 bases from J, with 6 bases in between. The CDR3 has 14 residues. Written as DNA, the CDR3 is TGTGCCAGCAGCGTAGGACTAGCCTACAATGAGCAGTTCTTC. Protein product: CASSVGLAYNEQFF.

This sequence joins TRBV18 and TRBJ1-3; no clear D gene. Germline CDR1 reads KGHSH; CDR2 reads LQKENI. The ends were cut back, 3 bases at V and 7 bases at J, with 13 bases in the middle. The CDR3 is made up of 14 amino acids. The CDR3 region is CASSPARPWNTIYF. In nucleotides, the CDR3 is TGTGCCAGCTCACCCGCAAGGCCGTGGAACACCATATATTTT.

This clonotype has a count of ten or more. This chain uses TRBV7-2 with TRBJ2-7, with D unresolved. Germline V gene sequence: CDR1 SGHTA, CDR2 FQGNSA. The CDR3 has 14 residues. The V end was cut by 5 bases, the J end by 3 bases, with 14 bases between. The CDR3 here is CASSTPDGFYEQYF. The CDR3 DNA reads TGTGCCAGCAGCACGCCGGACGGTTTCTACGAGCAGTACTTC.

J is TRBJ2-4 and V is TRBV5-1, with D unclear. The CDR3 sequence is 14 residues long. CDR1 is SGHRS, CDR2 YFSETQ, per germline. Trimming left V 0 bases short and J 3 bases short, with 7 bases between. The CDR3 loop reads CASSLGGNKNIQYF. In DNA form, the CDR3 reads TGCGCCAGCAGCTTGGGGGGAAACAAAAACATTCAGTACTTC.

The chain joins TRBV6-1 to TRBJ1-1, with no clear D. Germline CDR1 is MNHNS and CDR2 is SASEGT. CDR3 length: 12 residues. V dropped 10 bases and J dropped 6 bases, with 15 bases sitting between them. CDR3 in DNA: TGTGCCACCAGATGGAGAGGAGCTGAAGCTTTCTTT. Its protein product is CATRWRGAEAFF.

CDR3 coding DNA: TGTGCCAGCCGAGGGGGCGCGGAAAATCAGCCCCAGCATTTT. It specifies CASRGGAENQPQHF. The V and J genes are TRBV12-3 or TRBV12-4 and TRBJ1-5; 7 positions agree with TRBD1. Trimming cost V 8 bases and J 4 bases; bases outside gene matches: 8. This CDR3 has 14 residues.

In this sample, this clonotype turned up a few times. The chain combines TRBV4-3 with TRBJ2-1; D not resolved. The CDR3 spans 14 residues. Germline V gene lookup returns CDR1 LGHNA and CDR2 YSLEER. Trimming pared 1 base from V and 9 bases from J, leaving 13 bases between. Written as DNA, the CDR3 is TGCGCCAGCAGCCAAGCAGCAGTCGGCGGTGAGCAGTTCTTC. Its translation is CASSQAAVGGEQFF.

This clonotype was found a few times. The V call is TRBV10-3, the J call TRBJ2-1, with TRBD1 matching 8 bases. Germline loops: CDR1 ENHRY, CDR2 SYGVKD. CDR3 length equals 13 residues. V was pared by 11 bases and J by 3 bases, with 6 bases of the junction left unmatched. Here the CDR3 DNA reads TGTGCCGTACAGGGGGGCCACTACAATGAGCAGTTCTTC. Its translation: CAVQGGHYNEQFF.

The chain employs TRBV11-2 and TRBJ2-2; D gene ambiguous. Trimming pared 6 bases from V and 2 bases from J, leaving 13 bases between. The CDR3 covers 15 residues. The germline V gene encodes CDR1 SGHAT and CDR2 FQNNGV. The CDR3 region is CASSPARINTGELFF. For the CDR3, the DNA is TGTGCCAGCAGTCCTGCCAGAATTAACACCGGGGAGCTGTTTTTT.

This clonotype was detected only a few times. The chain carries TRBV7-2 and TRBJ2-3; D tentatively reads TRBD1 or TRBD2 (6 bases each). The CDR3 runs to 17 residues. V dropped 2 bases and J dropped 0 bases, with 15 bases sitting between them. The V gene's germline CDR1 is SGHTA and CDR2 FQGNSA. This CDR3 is CASSLLFPGASTDTQYF. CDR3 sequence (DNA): TGTGCCAGCAGCTTATTATTTCCGGGGGCGAGCACAGATACGCAGTATTTT.

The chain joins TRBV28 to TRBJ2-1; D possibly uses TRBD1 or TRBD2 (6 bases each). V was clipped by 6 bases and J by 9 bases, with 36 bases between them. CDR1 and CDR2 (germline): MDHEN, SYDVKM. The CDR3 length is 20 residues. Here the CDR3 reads CASSLLDRTGPRRVLGEQFF. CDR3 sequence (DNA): TGTGCCAGCAGCCTCCTGGACAGAACGGGGCCCCGGAGGGTTTTAGGTGAGCAGTTCTTC.

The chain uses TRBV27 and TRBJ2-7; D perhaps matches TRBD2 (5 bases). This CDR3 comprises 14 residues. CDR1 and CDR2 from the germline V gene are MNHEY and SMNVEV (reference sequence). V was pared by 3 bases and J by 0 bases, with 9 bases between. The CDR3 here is CASSLRGLSYEQYF. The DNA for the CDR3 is TGTGCCAGCAGTTTGCGAGGGCTCTCCTACGAGCAGTACTTC.

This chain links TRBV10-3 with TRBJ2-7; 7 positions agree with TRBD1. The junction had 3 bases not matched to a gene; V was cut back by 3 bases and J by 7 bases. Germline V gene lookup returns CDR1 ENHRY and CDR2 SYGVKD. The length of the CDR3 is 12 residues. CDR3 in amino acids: CAISEQGWEQYF. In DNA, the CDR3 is TGTGCCATCAGTGAACAGGGGTGGGAGCAGTACTTC.

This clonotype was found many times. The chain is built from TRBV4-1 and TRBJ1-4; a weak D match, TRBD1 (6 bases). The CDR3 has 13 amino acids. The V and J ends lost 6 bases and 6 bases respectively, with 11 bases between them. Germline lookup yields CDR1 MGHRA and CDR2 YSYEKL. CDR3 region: CASSEGDYEKLFF. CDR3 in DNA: TGCGCCAGCAGTGAGGGGGACTATGAAAAACTGTTTTTT.

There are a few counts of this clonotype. CDR3: CASSILKTSGGSYNEQFF. The CDR3 DNA follows: TGTGCCAGTAGTATCCTCAAGACTAGCGGGGGTTCCTACAATGAGCAGTTCTTC. The V and J genes are TRBV19 and TRBJ2-1; 12 nucleotides line up with TRBD2. The germline V gene encodes CDR1 LNHDA and CDR2 SQIVND (reference sequence). J gave up 1 base and V 3 bases, and 7 bases lay outside the gene matches. The CDR3 covers 18 residues.

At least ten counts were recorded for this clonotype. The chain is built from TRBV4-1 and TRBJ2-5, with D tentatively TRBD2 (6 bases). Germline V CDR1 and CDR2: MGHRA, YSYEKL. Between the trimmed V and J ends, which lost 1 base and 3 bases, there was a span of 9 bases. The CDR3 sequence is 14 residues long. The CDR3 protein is CASSQAGGEETQYF. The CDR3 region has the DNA TGCGCCAGCAGCCAAGCCGGGGGAGAAGAGACCCAGTACTTC.

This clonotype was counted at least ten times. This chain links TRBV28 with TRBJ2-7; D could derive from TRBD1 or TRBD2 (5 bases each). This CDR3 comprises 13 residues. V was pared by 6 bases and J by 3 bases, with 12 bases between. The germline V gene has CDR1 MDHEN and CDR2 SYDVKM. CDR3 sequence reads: CASSLGTLYEQYF. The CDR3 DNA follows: TGTGCCAGCAGCTTAGGGACCCTCTACGAGCAGTACTTC.

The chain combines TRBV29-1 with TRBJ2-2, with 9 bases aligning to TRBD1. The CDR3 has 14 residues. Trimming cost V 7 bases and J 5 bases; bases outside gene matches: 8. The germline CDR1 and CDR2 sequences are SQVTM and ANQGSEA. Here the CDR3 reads CSARTGDFTGELFF. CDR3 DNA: TGCAGCGCCCGGACAGGGGATTTTACCGGGGAGCTGTTTTTT.

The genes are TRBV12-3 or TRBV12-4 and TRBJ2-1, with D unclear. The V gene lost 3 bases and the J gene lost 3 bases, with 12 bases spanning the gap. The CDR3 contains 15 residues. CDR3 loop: CASSFSSGVYNEQFF. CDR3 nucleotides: TGTGCCAGCAGTTTCAGCAGTGGGGTCTACAATGAGCAGTTCTTC.

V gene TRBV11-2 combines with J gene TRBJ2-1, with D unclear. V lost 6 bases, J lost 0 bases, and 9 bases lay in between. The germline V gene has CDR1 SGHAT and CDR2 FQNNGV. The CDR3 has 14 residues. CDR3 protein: CASRKISSYNEQFF. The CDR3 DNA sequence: TGTGCCAGCAGGAAAATAAGCTCCTACAATGAGCAGTTCTTC.

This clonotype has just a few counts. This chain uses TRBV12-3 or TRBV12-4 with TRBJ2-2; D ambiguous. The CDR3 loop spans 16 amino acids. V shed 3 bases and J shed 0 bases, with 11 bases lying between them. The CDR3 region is CASSFLAIANTGELFF. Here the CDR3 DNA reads TGTGCCAGCAGTTTTCTTGCCATAGCGAACACCGGGGAGCTGTTTTTT.

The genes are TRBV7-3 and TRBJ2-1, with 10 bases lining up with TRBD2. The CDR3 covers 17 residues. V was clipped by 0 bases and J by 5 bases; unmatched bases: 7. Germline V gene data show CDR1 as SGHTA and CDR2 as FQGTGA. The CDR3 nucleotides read TGTGCCAGCAGCTTAACGGGCGGACTAGCGGTAAACAATGAGCAGTTCTTC. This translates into CASSLTGGLAVNNEQFF.

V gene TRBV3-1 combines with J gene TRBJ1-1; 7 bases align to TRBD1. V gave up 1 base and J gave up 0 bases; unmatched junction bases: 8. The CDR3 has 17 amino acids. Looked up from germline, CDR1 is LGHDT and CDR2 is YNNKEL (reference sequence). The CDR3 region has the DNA TGTGCCAGCAGCCAAGTAAGGGGGCTCGGGTTGAACACTGAAGCTTTCTTT. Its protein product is CASSQVRGLGLNTEAFF. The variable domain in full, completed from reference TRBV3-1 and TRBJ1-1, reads DTAVSQTPKYLVTQMGNDKSIKCEQNLGHDTMYWYKQDSKKFLKIMFSYNNKELIINETVPNRFSPKSPDKAHLNLHINSLELGDSAVYFCASSQVRGLGLNTEAFFGQGTRLTVV.

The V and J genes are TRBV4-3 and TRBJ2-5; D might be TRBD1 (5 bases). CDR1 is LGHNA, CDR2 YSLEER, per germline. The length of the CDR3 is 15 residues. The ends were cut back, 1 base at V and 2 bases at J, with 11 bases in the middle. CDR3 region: CASSQGRRQQETQYF. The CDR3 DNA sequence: TGCGCCAGCAGCCAAGGGCGGCGACAGCAAGAGACCCAGTACTTC.

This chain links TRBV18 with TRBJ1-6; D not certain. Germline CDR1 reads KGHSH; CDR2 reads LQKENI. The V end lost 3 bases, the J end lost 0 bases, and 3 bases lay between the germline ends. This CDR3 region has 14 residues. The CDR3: CASSPGSYNSPLHF. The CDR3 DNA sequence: TGTGCCAGCTCACCGGGCTCCTATAATTCACCCCTCCACTTT.